The rows below give T cell receptor beta chains drawn from one sample of a study of T cell repertoires in cytomegalovirus infection. Each CDR3 protein is one row after TCRdb ran MiXCR on the reads. In the table there are a few hundred thousand distinct CDR3 sequences, 15% to 20% of which are singletons. Sequenced: CD8+ T cells from PBMCs. The source of these receptors is a human donor in good health (CMV status not recorded). Some clones in this sample may be carry-over from other donors' samples. CDR3s include the opening cysteine and the closing phenylalanine or tryptophan. A D gene is named only where the DNA matches it firmly. Clone size is not always given. Where it is, it says once, few, many or a class for expanded clones.

clone_size	v_call	d_call	j_call	cdr3_aa	cdr3_nt
NA	TRBV12-3/TRBV12-4	TRBD2	TRBJ2-1	CASSPTSGGVGNEQFF	TGTGCCAGCAGCCCGACTAGTGGGGGGGTTGGCAATGAGCAGTTCTTC
NA	TRBV20-1	NA	TRBJ2-1	CSVRDPQNSYNEQFF	TGCAGTGTCAGGGACCCGCAAAACTCCTACAATGAGCAGTTCTTC
many	TRBV28	NA	TRBJ2-1	CASSEYGGISYNEQFF	TGTGCCAGCAGTGAATACGGGGGAATCTCCTACAATGAGCAGTTCTTC
few	TRBV20-1	NA	TRBJ1-2	CSARRVLYGYTF	TGCAGTGCTAGGCGGGTTCTCTATGGCTACACCTTC
NA	TRBV25-1	NA	TRBJ2-5	CASKPNEELSQYF	TGTGCCAGCAAACCTAACGAAGAGCTGTCCCAGTACTTC
few	TRBV19	NA	TRBJ1-2	CASTPSIGGTGFGYTF	TGTGCCAGCACGCCCAGTATAGGTGGAACAGGGTTTGGCTACACCTTC
NA	TRBV9	TRBD1	TRBJ1-1	CASSPRTGLEAFF	TGTGCCAGCAGCCCCAGGACAGGGCTTGAAGCTTTCTTT
many	TRBV2	NA	TRBJ2-2	CASSYNDSPPGGELFF	TGTGCCAGCAGTTACAACGACAGCCCTCCGGGCGGGGAGCTGTTTTTT
many	TRBV28	TRBD1	TRBJ1-1	CASRAGTGRQMNTEAFF	TGTGCCAGCCGAGCCGGGACAGGGAGGCAAATGAACACTGAAGCTTTCTTT
NA	TRBV29-1	TRBD1	TRBJ2-5	CSVDPGTGVETQYF	TGCAGCGTTGACCCCGGGACAGGGGTAGAGACCCAGTACTTC
NA	TRBV14	NA	TRBJ2-1	CASSQGGPGSYNEQFF	TGTGCCAGCAGCCAAGGCGGGCCGGGCTCCTACAATGAGCAGTTCTTC
few	TRBV29-1	TRBD1	TRBJ2-7	CSAARTGSRNEQYF	TGCAGCGCAGCTCGGACAGGATCGAGGAACGAGCAGTACTTC
NA	TRBV7-9	NA	TRBJ1-1	CASSTPDSMNTEAFF	TGTGCCAGCAGCACCCCCGACAGTATGAACACTGAAGCTTTCTTT
few	TRBV19	NA	TRBJ1-1	CASSPRQEKRNTEAFF	TGTGCCAGTAGTCCGCGACAGGAGAAACGGAACACTGAAGCTTTCTTT
few	TRBV7-9	TRBD2	TRBJ2-5	CASSPETLAGGQETQYF	TGTGCCAGCAGCCCTGAGACACTAGCGGGGGGGCAAGAGACCCAGTACTTC
NA	TRBV5-4	TRBD2	TRBJ2-1	CASSLGLAGAFYNEQFF	TGTGCCAGCAGCCTCGGACTAGCGGGGGCCTTCTACAATGAGCAGTTCTTC
NA	TRBV15	TRBD1	TRBJ2-7	CATSEQGANEQYF	TGTGCCACCAGCGAACAGGGGGCTAATGAGCAGTACTTC
NA	TRBV6-5	TRBD1	TRBJ1-2	CASSSDRDPSNYGYTF	TGTGCCAGCAGCTCCGACAGGGATCCATCTAACTATGGCTACACCTTC
many	TRBV7-2	NA	TRBJ2-7	CASSLGQGRDEQYF	TGTGCCAGCAGCTTAGGACAGGGGAGGGACGAGCAGTACTTC
few	TRBV2	TRBD2	TRBJ2-1	CASGTSGANEQFF	TGTGCCAGCGGAACTAGCGGGGCCAATGAGCAGTTCTTC
many	TRBV12-3/TRBV12-4	NA	TRBJ2-5	CASRPGLGETQYF	TGTGCCAGCAGACCAGGTCTGGGAGAGACCCAGTACTTC